This T cell receptor beta chain was documented in a study of tumor and adjacent non-tumor tissue in lung cancer (dated by TCRdb to the late 2010s). In the study overall: By cancer type, the cohort comprised 12 adenocarcinoma patients, 2 squamous cell carcinoma patients and 1 small cell lung cancer patient. The approximately 15 enrolled patients, of whom some ten were men and 5 were women, were aged about 30 to 80 years and were diagnosed with TNM stage I to III disease. A total of approximately 120,000,000 productive TCRbeta reads were generated by sequencing, corresponding to an average of around 4 million reads per sample. The study compared bulk TCRbeta repertoires from lung tumor tissue and matched distant non-tumor lung tissue of some 16 lung cancer patients. TCRbeta CDR3 sequencing was performed on fewer than 35 paired specimens, with one tumor sample and one normal lung sample collected per patient. Overall study outcomes, separate from this receptor: TCR diversity was significantly higher in younger patients, and higher tumor TCR diversity was associated with shorter overall and disease-free survival. The sequencing platform is not named in the methods, and unique molecular identifiers are not mentioned. The cohort had only roughly 16 patients, and the authors noted that larger samples and more detailed clinical data are needed. Peripheral blood was not sequenced, so blood TCRbeta repertoires in these lung cancer patients were not examined. TCR diversity (inverse Simpson) was significantly higher in tumor than in normal lung tissue (around 450 vs 150, P = 0.0075, Mann-Whitney U test). In normal lung, the top 100 clones accounted for a significantly larger cumulative share of the repertoire than in tumor tissue.

CDR1 and CDR2 were assigned from the germline V gene as SGHAT and FQNNGV. From cysteine to phenylalanine, the CDR3 is 15 amino acids long. Of all the DNA, just the CDR3 is kept, 45 bases in frame from base 1. RNA was isolated from bulk, unsorted tissue, and RNA quality was assessed with a NanoDrop ND-1000 and an Agilent 2100. All donors had newly diagnosed lung cancer, had not received prior chemotherapy, and were admitted for thoracic surgery in China between August and November 2014. The study excluded patients who had received radiotherapy or chemotherapy before or who had another cancer at the same time. Surgical tissue pieces of roughly 1-2.2 cm3 were preserved in RNAlater solution and stored at -80 °C until use. This clonotype was seen only once. No cognate antigen has been identified for it. The junction differs from germline at one of its ends, possibly a read error. Library prep was done by multiplex PCR. The instrument was an Illumina HiSeq 2500. TCRbeta libraries were built by three rounds of nested PCR using primers (Table S4), following protocols modified from ARM-PCR. Before sequencing, PCR products of 200-500 bp were cut from the gel and purified using the QIAquick gel extraction kit. Per the authors' processing: Trimmomatic was used to clean the reads, FLASH was used to merge the reads into complete CDR3 sequences, and MiTCR was used to assign the reads to V(D)J germline segments. Clonal diversity was calculated as the inverse Simpson's index using VDJtools. In-frame sequences without a premature stop codon were defined as productive reads. TCRdb passed the public sequencing reads through fastp at Q25 and MiXCR, retaining productive beta sequences. Under each unique CDR3 protein, matching rows form one entry showing the most common genes and DNA. The V and J calls reflect TCRdb's pipeline rather than the authors' work. The sample data list approximately 150,000 distinct CDR3 sequences, and around two thirds of these were observed just once. The biggest ten clones account for 15% to 20% of the sample.

The chain is assembled from TRBV11-2 and TRBJ2-3; perhaps TRBD2 is the D gene, with 6 bases matching. Sample: lung tumor tissue. The TCR was taken from a man aged 60 to 75 with small cell lung cancer. CDR3 region: CVSSLALASPDTQYF. The sequenced DNA is TGTGTCAGCAGCCTGGCACTAGCAAGCCCAGATACACAGTATTTT.